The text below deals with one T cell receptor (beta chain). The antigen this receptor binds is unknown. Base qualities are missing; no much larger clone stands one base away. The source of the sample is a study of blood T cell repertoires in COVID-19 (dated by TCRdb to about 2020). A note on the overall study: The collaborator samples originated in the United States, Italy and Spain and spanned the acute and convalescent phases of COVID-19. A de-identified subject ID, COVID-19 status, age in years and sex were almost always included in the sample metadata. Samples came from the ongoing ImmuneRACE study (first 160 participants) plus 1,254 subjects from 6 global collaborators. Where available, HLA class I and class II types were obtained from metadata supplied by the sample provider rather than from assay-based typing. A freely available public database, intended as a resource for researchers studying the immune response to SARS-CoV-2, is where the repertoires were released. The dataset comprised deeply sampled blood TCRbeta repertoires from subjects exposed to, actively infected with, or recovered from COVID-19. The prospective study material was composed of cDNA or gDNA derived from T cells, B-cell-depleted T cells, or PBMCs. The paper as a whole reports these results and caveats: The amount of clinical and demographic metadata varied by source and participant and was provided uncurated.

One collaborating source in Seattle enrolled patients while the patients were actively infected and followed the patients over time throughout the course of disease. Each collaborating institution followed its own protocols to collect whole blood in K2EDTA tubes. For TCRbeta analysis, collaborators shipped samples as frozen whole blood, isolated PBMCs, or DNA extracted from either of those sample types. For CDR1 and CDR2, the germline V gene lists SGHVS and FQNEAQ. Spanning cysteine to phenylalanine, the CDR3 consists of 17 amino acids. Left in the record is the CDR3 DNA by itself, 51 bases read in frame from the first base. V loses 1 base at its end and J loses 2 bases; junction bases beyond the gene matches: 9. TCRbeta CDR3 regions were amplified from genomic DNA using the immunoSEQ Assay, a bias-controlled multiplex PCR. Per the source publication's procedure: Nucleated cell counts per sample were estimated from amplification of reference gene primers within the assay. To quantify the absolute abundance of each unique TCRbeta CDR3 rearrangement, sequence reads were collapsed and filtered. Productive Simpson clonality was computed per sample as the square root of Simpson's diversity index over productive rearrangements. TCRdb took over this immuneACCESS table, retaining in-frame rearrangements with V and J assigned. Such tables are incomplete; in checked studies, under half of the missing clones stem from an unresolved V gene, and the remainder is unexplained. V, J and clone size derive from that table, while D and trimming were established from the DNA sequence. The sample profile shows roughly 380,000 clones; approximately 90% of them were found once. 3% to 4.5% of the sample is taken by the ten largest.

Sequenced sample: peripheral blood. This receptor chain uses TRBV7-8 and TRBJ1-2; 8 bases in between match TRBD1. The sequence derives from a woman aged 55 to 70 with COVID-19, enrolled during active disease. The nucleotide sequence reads TGTGCCAGCAGCTTAGGGCGGGACAGGAGGACCAACTATGGCTACACCTTC. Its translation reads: CASSLGRDRRTNYGYTF.